This TCR beta chain originates from a study of blood T cell repertoires in COVID-19 (dated by TCRdb to about 2020). Background for the entire study: Collaborator samples came from the United States, Italy and Spain and covered acute and convalescent phases of COVID-19. Samples were obtained from the ongoing ImmuneRACE study (first 160 participants) and from over 1,000 subjects provided by 6 global collaborators. Deeply sampled blood TCRbeta repertoires from subjects exposed to, actively infected with, or recovered from COVID-19 were included in the dataset. The repertoires were released in a freely available public database meant as a resource for research on the immune response to SARS-CoV-2. Where available, HLA class I and class II types were obtained from metadata supplied by the sample provider rather than from assay-based typing. The material from the prospective study consisted of cDNA or gDNA derived from T cells, B-cell-depleted T cells, or PBMCs. The sample metadata nearly always contained a de-identified subject ID, COVID-19 status, age in years and sex. What the study reported, not specific to this receptor: The quantity of clinical and demographic metadata differed by source and by participant and was supplied without curation.

As regards this clone: The clone's antigen remains unknown. No quality values exist for individual bases; no much larger clone is one base distant.

The immunoSEQ Assay, a bias-controlled multiplex PCR, was used to amplify TCRbeta CDR3 regions from genomic DNA. The authors' analysis ran thus. Nucleated cell counts per sample were estimated from amplification of reference gene primers within the assay. Sequence reads were collapsed and filtered to measure the absolute abundance of every unique TCRbeta CDR3 rearrangement. For each sample, productive Simpson clonality was calculated by taking the square root of Simpson's diversity index across productive rearrangements. TCRdb stores this immuneACCESS table with in-frame sequences only. Part of the clones is absent; in the studies checked, under half of the shortfall reflects unresolved V genes, and no reason is known for the rest. V and J calls and clone size are those listed in that table; D and trimming were worked out from the DNA. A total of approximately 160,000 clones appear in this sample, around 83% of them only once. About 7% of the sample goes to the ten largest clones.

Whole blood was collected in K2EDTA tubes by collaborating institutions according to the institutions' own protocols. For TCRbeta analysis, collaborators shipped samples as frozen whole blood, isolated PBMCs, or DNA extracted from either of those sample types. CDR1 and CDR2 are read off the germline V gene as SGHTA and FQGNSA. V is trimmed back by 0 bases and J by 3 bases, and the junction contains 6 bases that no gene match accounts for. The CDR3 contains 16 residues, cysteine and phenylalanine counted. Kept here is only the CDR3 DNA, which spans 48 bases and is read in frame from base 1. This chain is built from TRBV7-2 and TRBJ2-3; TRBD1 lines up with 7 middle nucleotides. The sample consisted of peripheral blood. This clonotype was obtained from a man over 45 with active or convalescent COVID-19. In nucleotides, the sequence is TGTGCCAGCAGCTTAGCGACAGGGTTCGGGACAGATACGCAGTATTTT. It codes for CASSLATGFGTDTQYF.